A single sample gave rise to the 10 T cell receptor beta chains below, sequenced in a study of radiotherapy plus CTLA-4 blockade in lung cancer. Assay: immunoSEQ multiplex PCR; the TCRdb copy retains only in-frame clones and omits some. The table lists around 14,000 clones, about two thirds of them singletons. The sample in question was peripheral blood, obtained from a patient treated with radiotherapy plus ipilimumab. These receptors were taken from a human donor with non-small cell lung cancer whose response to radiotherapy plus ipilimumab could not be evaluated.

The chain joins TRBV6-4 to TRBJ1-1; the D is unclear. Germline CDR1 reads MRHNA; CDR2 reads SNTAGT. The CDR3 has 14 residues. Trimming shortened V by 8 bases and J by 1 base, and 14 bases separated the two germline ends. DNA of the CDR3: TGTGCCAGCCCCACATCCCCAAGGAACACTGAAGCTTTCTTT. Its translation is CASPTSPRNTEAFF.

This clone was seen a few times. The rearrangement links TRBV6-4 to TRBJ1-2; 8 bases line up with TRBD1. The CDR3 loop spans 15 amino acids. V shed 2 bases, J shed 6 bases, and the junction held 8 bases outside the gene matches. CDR1 and CDR2 (germline): MRHNA, SNTAGT. The CDR3 nucleotides are TGTGCCAGCAGTGACACCGGACAGGGACTAAATGGCTACACCTTC. Translated, it gives CASSDTGQGLNGYTF.

This clone is medium-sized by share. The V call is TRBV28, the J call TRBJ1-3, with D possibly TRBD1 on 5 matching bases. Germline V gene sequence: CDR1 MDHEN, CDR2 SYDVKM. Deletions cut 5 bases from V and 1 base from J, with 18 bases between. There are 17 residues in the CDR3. The CDR3 reads CASSTSGASESGNTIYF. CDR3 in DNA: TGTGCCAGCAGTACTAGCGGGGCATCGGAATCTGGAAACACCATATATTTT.

This clone was recorded a few times. V is TRBV6-5 and J is TRBJ2-3, with TRBD1 identical over 9 bases. The CDR3 runs 15 residues. CDR1 is MNHEY, CDR2 SVGAGI, per germline. V trimming: 5 bases; J trimming: 3 bases; junction bases outside the gene matches: 6. The CDR3 region has the DNA TGTGCCAGCAGTCCTGGGACAGGGACTACAGATACGCAGTATTTT. It codes for CASSPGTGTTDTQYF.

The chain recombines TRBV6-5 with TRBJ1-2, with a weak D call TRBD1 (5 bases). This CDR3 spans 16 amino acids. In germline, CDR1 is MNHEY, CDR2 SVGAGI. Deletions cut 0 bases from V and 5 bases from J, with 16 bases between. The CDR3 reads CASSYSRLGEGYGYTF. In DNA form, the CDR3 reads TGTGCCAGCAGTTACTCGCGTCTGGGGGAGGGATATGGCTACACCTTC.

The chain couples TRBV5-6 to TRBJ1-1, with 8 bases matching TRBD1. CDR3 length: 14 amino acids. The junction had 6 bases not matched to a gene; V was cut back by 5 bases and J by 3 bases. Looked up from germline, CDR1 is SGHDT and CDR2 is YYEEEE. The CDR3 bases are TGTGCCAGCAGTTTTGGGACAGGAGACACTGAAGCTTTCTTT. Translating it yields CASSFGTGDTEAFF.

Worth noting for this clone: At one of its ends the junction is not consistent with the germline gene, which may arise from a read error. Other DNA sequences in this sample translate to the same CDR3. The chain's CDR3 is CASSLRGHILFEAFF. The CDR3 nucleotides are TGTGCCAGCAGCTTAAGGGGACATATTCTTTTTGAAGCTTTCTTC. This chain joins TRBV7-2 and TRBJ1-1; D may be TRBD1 (6 bases). Germline CDR1 is SGHTA and CDR2 is FQGNSA. There are 15 residues in the CDR3.

A remark on this clone: This likely stems from a read error, as it lies one base from a far larger clone. No conserved phenylalanine or tryptophan ends this CDR3, so it is likely a read error. The gene calls are TRBV28 and TRBJ1-4; 8 bases map to TRBD1. The V gene end was trimmed by 5 bases and the J gene end by 5 bases; junction bases not matched to a gene: 7. Germline V lookup: CDR1 MDHEN, CDR2 SYDVKM. This CDR3 spans 15 amino acids. Here the CDR3 reads CASSPSGGPNEKLFL. The CDR3 coding sequence is TGTGCCAGCAGTCCCTCAGGGGGCCCCAATGAAAAACTGTTTTTG.

This clone has just a few counts. The CDR3 loop is CASSTYGQGAYNEQFF. CDR3 nucleotide sequence: TGTGCCAGTAGTACCTACGGACAGGGGGCCTACAATGAGCAGTTCTTC. This chain links TRBV19 with TRBJ2-1, with 10 bases identical to TRBD1. CDR3 length: 16 residues. Trimming took 4 bases from V and 2 from J; bases not matched to a gene: 5. Per germline, CDR1 LNHDA and CDR2 SQIVND (reference sequence). Drawing the rest from reference TRBV19 and TRBJ2-1, the complete variable domain is DGGITQSPKYLFRKEGQNVTLSCEQNLNHDAMYWYRQDPGQGLRLIYYSQIVNDFQKGDIAEGYSVSREKKESFPLTVTSAQKNPTAFYLCASSTYGQGAYNEQFFGPGTRLTVL.

This chain uses TRBV25-1 with TRBJ2-2; 8 positions agree with TRBD2. V was pared by 10 bases and J by 6 bases, with 7 bases of the junction left unmatched. Germline CDR1 reads MGHDK; CDR2 reads SYGVNS. CDR3 length: 13 amino acids. In nucleotides, the CDR3 is TGTGCCACCCTGTCCGGGGGGGCCGGGGAGCTGTTTTTT. Translating gives CATLSGGAGELFF.